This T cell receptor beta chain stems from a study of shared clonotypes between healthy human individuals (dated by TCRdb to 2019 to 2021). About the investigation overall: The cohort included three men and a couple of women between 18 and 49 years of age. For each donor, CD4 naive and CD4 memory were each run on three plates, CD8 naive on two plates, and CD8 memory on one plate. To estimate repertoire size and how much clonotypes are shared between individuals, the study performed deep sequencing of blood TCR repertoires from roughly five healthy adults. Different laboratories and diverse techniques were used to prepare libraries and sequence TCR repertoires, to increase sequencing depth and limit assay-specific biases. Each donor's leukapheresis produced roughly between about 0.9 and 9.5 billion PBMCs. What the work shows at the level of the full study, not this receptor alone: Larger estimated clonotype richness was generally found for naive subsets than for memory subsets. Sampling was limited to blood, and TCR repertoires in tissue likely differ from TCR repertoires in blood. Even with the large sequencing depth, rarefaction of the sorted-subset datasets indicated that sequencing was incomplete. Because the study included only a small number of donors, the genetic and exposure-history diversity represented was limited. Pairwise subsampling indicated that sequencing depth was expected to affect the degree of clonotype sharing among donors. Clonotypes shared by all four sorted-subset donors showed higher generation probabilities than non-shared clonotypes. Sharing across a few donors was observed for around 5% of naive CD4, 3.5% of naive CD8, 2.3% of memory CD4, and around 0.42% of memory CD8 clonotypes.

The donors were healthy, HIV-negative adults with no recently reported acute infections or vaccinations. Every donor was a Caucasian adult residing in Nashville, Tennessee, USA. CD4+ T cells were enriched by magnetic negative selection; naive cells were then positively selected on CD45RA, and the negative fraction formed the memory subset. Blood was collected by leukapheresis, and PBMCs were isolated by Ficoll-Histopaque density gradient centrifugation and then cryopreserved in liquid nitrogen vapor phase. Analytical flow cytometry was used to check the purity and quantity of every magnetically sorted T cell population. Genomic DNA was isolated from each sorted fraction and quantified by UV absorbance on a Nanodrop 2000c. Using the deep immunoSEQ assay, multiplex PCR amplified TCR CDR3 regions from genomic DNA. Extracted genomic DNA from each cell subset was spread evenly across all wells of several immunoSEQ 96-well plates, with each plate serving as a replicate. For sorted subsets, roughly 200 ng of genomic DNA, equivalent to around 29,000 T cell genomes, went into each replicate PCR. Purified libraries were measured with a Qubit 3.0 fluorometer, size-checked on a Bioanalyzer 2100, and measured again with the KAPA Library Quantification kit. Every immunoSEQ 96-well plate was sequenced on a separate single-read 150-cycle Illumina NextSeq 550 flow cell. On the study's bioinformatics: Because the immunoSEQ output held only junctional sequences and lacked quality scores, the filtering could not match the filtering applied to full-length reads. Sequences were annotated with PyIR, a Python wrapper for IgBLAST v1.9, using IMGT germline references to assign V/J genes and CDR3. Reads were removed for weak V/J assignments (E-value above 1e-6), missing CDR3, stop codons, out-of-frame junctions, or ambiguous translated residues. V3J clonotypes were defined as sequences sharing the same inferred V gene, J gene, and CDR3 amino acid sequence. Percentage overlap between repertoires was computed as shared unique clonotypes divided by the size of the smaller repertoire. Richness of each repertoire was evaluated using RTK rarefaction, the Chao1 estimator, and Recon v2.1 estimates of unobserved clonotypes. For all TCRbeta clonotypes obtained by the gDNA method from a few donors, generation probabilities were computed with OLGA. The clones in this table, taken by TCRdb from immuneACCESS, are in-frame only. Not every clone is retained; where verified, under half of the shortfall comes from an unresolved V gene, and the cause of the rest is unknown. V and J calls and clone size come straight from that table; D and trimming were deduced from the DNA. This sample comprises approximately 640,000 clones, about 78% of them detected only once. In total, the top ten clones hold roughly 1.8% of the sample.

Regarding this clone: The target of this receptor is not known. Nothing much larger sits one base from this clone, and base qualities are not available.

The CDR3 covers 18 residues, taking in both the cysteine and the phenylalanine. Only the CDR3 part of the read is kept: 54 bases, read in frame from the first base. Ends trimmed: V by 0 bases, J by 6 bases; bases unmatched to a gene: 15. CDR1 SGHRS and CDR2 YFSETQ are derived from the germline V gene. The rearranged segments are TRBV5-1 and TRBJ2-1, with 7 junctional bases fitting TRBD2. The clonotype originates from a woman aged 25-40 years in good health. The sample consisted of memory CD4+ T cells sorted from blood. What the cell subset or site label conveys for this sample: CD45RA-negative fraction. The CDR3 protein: CASSLGPSAGWGGNEQFF. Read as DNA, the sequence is TGCGCCAGCAGCTTGGGCCCCTCAGCGGGATGGGGGGGCAATGAGCAGTTCTTC.